One sample yielded the 23 T cell receptor beta chains listed below, sequenced in a study of T cell responses to AZD1222 COVID-19 vaccine. TCRdb's copy holds only in-frame clones and misses some; the assay was immunoSEQ multiplex PCR. The repertoire includes about 110,000 clones, around 87% of them detected once, and about 4.6% sits in the top ten. The starting material was peripheral blood, obtained 28 days after the second AZD1222 dose. Source of these receptors: an adult who received the AZD1222 COVID-19 vaccine.

The chain links TRBV9 to TRBJ2-2; tentative D call: TRBD1 (7 bases). V lost 1 base and J lost 6, with 16 bases in between. This CDR3 is built from 16 residues. Germline-derived CDR1 and CDR2 are SGDLS and YYNGEE. CDR3 loop: CASSVSTGDSAGELFF. CDR3 nucleotides: TGTGCCAGCAGCGTATCTACGGGGGACAGTGCCGGGGAGCTGTTTTTT.

The V gene is TRBV30, the J gene TRBJ1-1; D is uncertain. CDR1 and CDR2 (germline): GTSNPN, SVGIG (reference sequence). Trimming cost V 3 bases and J 4 bases, with 15 bases left between them. CDR3 size: 14 residues. The CDR3 is CAWRDRYAGTEAFF. The CDR3 DNA follows: TGTGCCTGGAGGGACCGGTATGCAGGCACTGAAGCTTTCTTT.

This clone was recorded once. The CDR3 DNA reads as TGTGCCAGCAGTGAAGTCTACAGGAGACTCAATGAGCAGTTCTTC. Translated: CASSEVYRRLNEQFF. This rearrangement joins TRBV6-1 to TRBJ2-1, with D perhaps TRBD1 (5 bases). Germline V CDR1 and CDR2: MNHNS, SASEGT. This CDR3 comprises 15 residues. V was shortened by 1 base and J by 6 bases, with 13 bases between the two germline ends.

The chain links TRBV6-5 to TRBJ1-3, with TRBD1 matching 10 bases. The junction had 2 bases not matched to a gene; V was cut back by 6 bases and J by 0 bases. Germline loops: CDR1 MNHEY, CDR2 SVGAGI. This CDR3 comprises 15 residues. The CDR3 nucleotides read TGTGCCAGCAGGAGGACAGGGGGCTCTGGAAACACCATATATTTT. It yields the protein CASRRTGGSGNTIYF.

The CDR3 DNA reads TGTGCCAGCTCACCACGGGGGCTGGAGACCCAGTACTTC. Translated, it gives CASSPRGLETQYF. The chain recombines TRBV18 with TRBJ2-5; possibly TRBD1 for D (6 bases). The CDR3 spans 13 residues. Deletions cut 1 base from V and 5 bases from J, with 8 bases between. Germline CDR1 is KGHSH and CDR2 is LQKENI.

The V call is TRBV20-1, the J call TRBJ2-5; the match to TRBD2 covers 7 bases. This CDR3 is 12 amino acids long. V dropped 3 bases and J dropped 5; count of bases not matched to a gene: 3. The germline gives CDR1 DFQATT, CDR2 SNEGSKA (reference sequence). This CDR3 reads CSASLGGETQYF. In DNA form, the CDR3 reads TGCAGTGCTAGTCTGGGGGGGGAGACCCAGTACTTC.

This chain uses TRBV6-6 with TRBJ2-5, with TRBD2 identical over 9 bases. This CDR3 comprises 14 residues. Germline CDR1 and CDR2: MNHNY and SVGAGI (reference sequence). The J segment lost 5 bases and the V segment lost 8 bases, leaving 9 bases of the junction unmatched. In nucleotides, the CDR3 is TGTGCCAGCTCCCCTAGCGGGGAACGGGAGACCCAGTACTTC. Protein product: CASSPSGERETQYF.

This chain joins TRBV6-2 or TRBV6-3 and TRBJ2-3; D might be TRBD1 or TRBD2, each matching 6 bases. This CDR3 has 16 residues. Trimming left V 0 bases short and J 5 bases short, with 15 bases between. CDR1 MNHEY and CDR2 SVGEGT come from the germline V gene. In nucleotides, the CDR3 is TGTGCCAGCAGTTACTCGGGGGGCCGTTGGGGAGATACGCAGTATTTT. Its protein product is CASSYSGGRWGDTQYF.

The V and J genes are TRBV16 and TRBJ2-5; D is perhaps TRBD2 (6 bases). The germline CDR1 and CDR2 sequences are KGHSY and FQNENV. The length of the CDR3 is 15 residues. Deletions cut 4 bases from V and 5 bases from J, with 17 bases between. CDR3 region: CASSLPHGGRETQYF. As DNA, the CDR3 is TGTGCCAGCAGCCTGCCTCACGGAGGGAGGGAGACCCAGTACTTC. The full variable domain, with the rest looked up from reference TRBV16 and TRBJ2-5, is GEEVAQTPKHLVRGEGQKAKLYCAPIKGHSYVFWYQQVLKNEFKFLISFQNENVFDETGMPKERFSAKCLPNSPCSLEIQATKLEDSAVYFCASSLPHGGRETQYFGPGTRLLVL.

The chain has TRBV18 and TRBJ1-2; no firm D call. The CDR3 has 16 amino acids. Germline CDR1 is KGHSH and CDR2 is LQKENI. V gave up 6 bases and J gave up 0 bases, with 17 bases separating them. The DNA for the CDR3 is TGTGCCAGCTCTGGGTCGCAGCCCTCTACTAACTATGGCTACACCTTC. Its protein product is CASSGSQPSTNYGYTF.

The chain uses TRBV19 and TRBJ2-3, with 7 nucleotides matching TRBD1. Germline-derived CDR1 and CDR2 are LNHDA and SQIVND (reference sequence). J was trimmed by 3 bases and V by 4 bases; bases with no gene match: 4. This CDR3 has 14 residues. The CDR3 DNA follows: TGTGCCAGTAGTAGGCAGGGGGAGACAGATACGCAGTATTTT. Translation gives CASSRQGETDTQYF. Variable domain in full (rest from reference TRBV19 and TRBJ2-3): DGGITQSPKYLFRKEGQNVTLSCEQNLNHDAMYWYRQDPGQGLRLIYYSQIVNDFQKGDIAEGYSVSREKKESFPLTVTSAQKNPTAFYLCASSRQGETDTQYFGPGTRLTVL.

The CDR3 spells CAKAEGEDEQFF. CDR3 bases: TGTGCTAAAGCGGAGGGAGAGGATGAGCAGTTCTTC. The chain carries TRBV12-5 and TRBJ2-1; D perhaps matches TRBD2 (6 bases). V lost 10 bases, J lost 8 bases, and 15 bases lay in between. This CDR3 is 12 amino acids long. CDR1 is LGHNT, CDR2 FRNRAP, per germline.

V usage is TRBV6-5 and J usage is TRBJ2-1; 9 nucleotides agree with TRBD1. The CDR3 consists of 15 residues. The trim removed 1 base at V and 5 bases at J, leaving 3 bases unmatched. In germline, CDR1 is MNHEY, CDR2 SVGAGI. CDR3 DNA sequence: TGTGCCAGCAGTTACTGGGACAGGGCAAACAATGAGCAGTTCTTC. Residues: CASSYWDRANNEQFF.

V and J are TRBV30 and TRBJ2-7; 9 bases line up with TRBD2. The length of the CDR3 is 15 residues. V shed 4 bases, J shed 2 bases, and the junction held 9 bases outside the gene matches. Germline CDR1 is GTSNPN and CDR2 is SVGIG (reference sequence). CDR3 sequence reads: CAWTRGAGGPYEQYF. In DNA form, the CDR3 reads TGTGCCTGGACGCGGGGAGCGGGGGGTCCCTACGAGCAGTACTTC. Combining the CDR3 with reference TRBV30 and TRBJ2-7 gives the whole variable domain SQTIHQWPATLVQPVGSPLSLECTVEGTSNPNLYWYRQAAGRGLQLLFYSVGIGQISSEVPQNLSASRPQDRQFILSSKKLLLSDSGFYLCAWTRGAGGPYEQYFGPGTRLTVT.

This clone was seen more than once but under ten times. The chain combines TRBV15 with TRBJ2-1, with 7 nucleotides matching TRBD2. The V gene's germline CDR1 is LNHNV and CDR2 YYDKDF (reference sequence). The J segment lost 7 bases and the V segment lost 2 bases, leaving 8 bases of the junction unmatched. The CDR3 loop spans 15 amino acids. The CDR3 DNA sequence: TGTGCCACCAGCAGAACTAGCGATCGAATTAATGAGCAGTTCTTC. Its translation: CATSRTSDRINEQFF.

The V gene is TRBV2, the J gene TRBJ1-2; tentatively, D is TRBD1 (5 bases). CDR3 length: 14 residues. Trimming cost V 7 bases and J 7 bases, with 19 bases left between them. Germline lookup yields CDR1 SNHLY and CDR2 FYNNEI. The CDR3 region is CASTWGGAAVGYTF. The CDR3 coding sequence is TGTGCCAGCACCTGGGGAGGGGCTGCGGTTGGCTACACCTTC.

As to this clone: The same CDR3 arises from other DNA sequences in this sample as well. The chain recombines TRBV11-2 with TRBJ2-5, with D tentatively TRBD2 (5 bases). The CDR3 covers 15 residues. Germline loops: CDR1 SGHAT, CDR2 FQNNGV. V lost 1 base, J lost 2 bases, and 11 bases lay in between. Here the CDR3 DNA reads TGTGCCAGCAGCTTAGCTGGCGGGTTGCAAGAGACCCAGTACTTC. Encoded protein: CASSLAGGLQETQYF.

The gene calls are TRBV27 and TRBJ2-1; D uncertain. The germline V gene has CDR1 MNHEY and CDR2 SMNVEV (reference sequence). This CDR3 is built from 13 residues. The germline V and J ends were trimmed by 1 base and 9 bases, with 10 bases remaining between them. The CDR3 bases are TGTGCCAGCAGTTTATTGGGCAAAGGTGAGCAGTTCTTC. It codes for CASSLLGKGEQFF.

The chain employs TRBV10-3 and TRBJ1-1; D gene ambiguous. Trimming stripped 4 bases from V and 1 base from J, with 4 bases between. There are 12 residues in the CDR3. The V gene's germline CDR1 is ENHRY and CDR2 SYGVKD. CDR3 loop: CAISGPNTEAFF. DNA of the CDR3: TGTGCCATCAGTGGGCCGAACACTGAAGCTTTCTTT.

CDR3 region: CATFVVGNTIYF. Here the CDR3 DNA reads TGTGCCACCTTTGTAGTTGGAAACACCATATATTTT. The chain couples TRBV6-5 to TRBJ1-3, with D unclear. The CDR3 is 12 residues long. Trimming cost V 10 bases and J 3 bases, with 10 bases left between them. Germline CDR1 MNHEY, CDR2 SVGAGI.

The V call is TRBV20-1, the J call TRBJ2-7, with 8 positions matching TRBD1. CDR1 DFQATT and CDR2 SNEGSKA come from the germline V gene (reference sequence). V gave up 3 bases and J gave up 1 base; unmatched junction bases: 8. The CDR3 loop spans 15 amino acids. CDR3 DNA sequence: TGCAGTGCTAGTTGGGCGCAGGGGGCTTCCTACGAGCAGTACTTC. Translating gives CSASWAQGASYEQYF.

The chain recombines TRBV5-1 with TRBJ1-5; the D is unclear. The CDR3 loop spans 15 amino acids. CDR1 SGHRS and CDR2 YFSETQ come from the germline V gene. The V gene lost 0 bases and the J gene lost 0 bases, with 7 bases spanning the gap. The CDR3 DNA is TGCGCCAGCAGCTTGGTTAGCGGTAGCAATCAGCCCCAGCATTTT. Translated: CASSLVSGSNQPQHF.

The chain joins TRBV5-5 to TRBJ1-6; D possibly corresponds to TRBD1 (6 bases). There are 14 residues in the CDR3. V was clipped by 4 bases and J by 8 bases, with 13 bases between them. The V gene's germline CDR1 is SGHKS and CDR2 YYEKEE (reference sequence). In DNA form, the CDR3 reads TGTGCCAGCAGCCGCCAGGGGCGAGATTCACCCCTCCACTTT. It yields the protein CASSRQGRDSPLHF.